This T cell receptor (beta chain) was found in a study of identical twins. Findings and caveats of the study: Abundant cord blood beta clonotypes carried fewer insertions; memory repertoires showed none.

In TCRdb, the 5' RACE reads were re-called with MiXCR into one record per CDR3 protein. This sample has around 960,000 distinct CDR3 sequences; over 9% occur once, and the top ten carry roughly 1.5%. This clonotype was seen many times. The antigen is undetermined. There are 16 residues in the CDR3. Germline assignment: CDR1 ENHRY and CDR2 SYGVKD. The V segment lost 2 bases and the J segment 6 bases; nucleotides outside the gene matches: 13. Healthy Caucasians provided all donations. The sample was also reused in another study, on yellow fever vaccine responses in identical twins.

The sample taken for sequencing was PBMCs. The origin of this receptor is a woman aged 18 to 35 in good health. The V call is TRBV10-3, the J call TRBJ2-7; 7 nucleotides align to TRBD1. The CDR3 loop reads CAISENTGAASGEQYF. DNA of the CDR3: TGTGCCATCAGTGAGAATACAGGGGCCGCGTCGGGCGAGCAGTACTTC.